These 26 T cell receptor beta chains came from one sample sequenced in a study of T cell responses to AZD1222 COVID-19 vaccine. The data were produced by immunoSEQ multiplex PCR, yet TCRdb's version contains in-frame clones alone and is incomplete. The table lists over 150,000 clones, under 95% of them singletons. Sample: peripheral blood, taken 28 days after the second AZD1222 dose. These receptors were taken from an adult who received the AZD1222 COVID-19 vaccine.

This chain uses TRBV28 with TRBJ2-3; 7 bases fit TRBD2. After removal of 6 bases from V and 3 bases from J, the junction contained 15 bases not matched to a gene. Germline V gives CDR1 MDHEN, CDR2 SYDVKM. There are 17 residues in the CDR3. CDR3 nucleotide sequence: TGTGCCAGCAGCCGCGGGAGTTCGCAACGAGGGACAGATACGCAGTATTTT. Its protein product is CASSRGSSQRGTDTQYF.

The genes are TRBV6-5 and TRBJ1-5; no reliable D call. The length of the CDR3 is 13 residues. Trimming pared 6 bases from V and 2 bases from J, leaving 8 bases between. Germline values: CDR1 MNHEY, CDR2 SVGAGI. CDR3 in DNA: TGTGCCAGCAGAGTTTCTCGCAATCAGCCCCAGCATTTT. This encodes CASRVSRNQPQHF.

V usage is TRBV28 and J usage is TRBJ1-5; perhaps TRBD1 as D (5 bases). V was trimmed by 6 bases and J by 2 bases, leaving 23 bases between them. Per the germline V gene, CDR1 is MDHEN and CDR2 is SYDVKM. The CDR3 length is 18 residues. CDR3 sequence (DNA): TGTGCCAGCAGGCCCACCTCCGCGAGGGTGGGGGGCAATCAGCCCCAGCATTTT. Protein: CASRPTSARVGGNQPQHF. The full variable domain, completed using reference TRBV28 and TRBJ1-5, is DVKVTQSSRYLVKRTGEKVFLECVQDMDHENMFWYRQDPGLGLRLIYFSYDVKMKEKGDIPEGYSVSREKKERFSLILESASTNQTSMYLCASRPTSARVGGNQPQHFGDGTRLSIL.

The J gene is TRBJ2-2, the V gene TRBV18, with D perhaps matching TRBD2 (6 bases). Trimming took off 0 bases at V and 2 bases at J, with 13 bases between the two ends. The CDR3 length is 17 residues. The germline CDR1 and CDR2 sequences are KGHSH and LQKENI. Here the CDR3 reads CASSPPIGGLNTGELFF. The CDR3 nucleotides are TGTGCCAGCTCACCACCGATCGGAGGGCTAAACACCGGGGAGCTGTTTTTT.

The chain recombines TRBV3-1 (or the pseudogene TRBV3-2) with TRBJ1-2, with 10 nucleotides matching TRBD1. Per germline, CDR1 LGHDT and CDR2 YNNKEL (reference sequence). This CDR3 comprises 14 residues. V was clipped by 6 bases and J by 5 bases; unmatched bases: 6. Written as DNA, the CDR3 is TGTGCCAGCAGTCGGACAGGGGGAAATTATGGCTACACCTTC. It specifies CASSRTGGNYGYTF.

The chain couples TRBV5-1 to TRBJ2-3; D not certain. Trimming removed 0 bases from V and 3 bases from J, with 5 bases in between. CDR1 is SGHRS, CDR2 YFSETQ, per germline. There are 13 residues in the CDR3. The CDR3 sequence is CASSLGRTDTQYF. DNA for the CDR3: TGCGCCAGCAGCTTGGGCAGAACAGATACGCAGTATTTT.

The chain has TRBV5-1 and TRBJ1-6, with TRBD1 matching 9 bases. This CDR3 has 15 amino acids. CDR1 is SGHRS, CDR2 YFSETQ, per germline. V lost 5 bases, J lost 7 bases, and 7 bases stayed unmatched. The CDR3 loop reads CASRSVGQGNSPLHF. CDR3 coding DNA: TGCGCCAGCAGGAGTGTCGGACAGGGGAATTCACCCCTCCACTTT.

J is TRBJ2-7 and V is TRBV28, with D perhaps matching TRBD1 or TRBD2 (5 bases each). Trimming pared 5 bases from V and 7 bases from J, leaving 15 bases between. The CDR3 consists of 13 residues. Germline CDR1 MDHEN, CDR2 SYDVKM. The DNA of the CDR3 is TGTGCCAGCAGTGCTCCGGGGCTGTGGGAGCAGTACTTC. Protein sequence: CASSAPGLWEQYF.

The CDR3 nucleotides read TGTGCCAGCAGCTTCGGGGAGAACACTGAAGCTTTCTTT. Its translation is CASSFGENTEAFF. V is TRBV7-3 and J is TRBJ1-1, with D uncertain. The ends were cut back, 3 bases at V and 1 base at J, with 6 bases in the middle. This CDR3 comprises 13 residues. Germline V gene sequence: CDR1 SGHTA, CDR2 FQGTGA.

The J gene is TRBJ2-4, the V gene TRBV18; D ambiguous. CDR1 is KGHSH, CDR2 LQKENI, per germline. Trimming stripped 2 bases from V and 0 bases from J, with 8 bases between. This CDR3 contains 15 residues. The CDR3 DNA reads as TGTGCCAGCTCACCATCCCAGGTAGCCAAAAACATTCAGTACTTC. Translation: CASSPSQVAKNIQYF.

This clone showed up just once. The V call is TRBV5-6, the J call TRBJ2-2, with D tentatively TRBD2 (6 bases). Germline CDR1 SGHDT, CDR2 YYEEEE. Trimming took off 1 base at V and 7 bases at J, with 17 bases between the two ends. The CDR3 sequence is 16 residues long. In DNA, the CDR3 is TGTGCCAGCAGCTTGTTCTGGGCTAGCGCTAGCGGGGAGCTGTTTTTT. This gives the protein CASSLFWASASGELFF.

The chain has TRBV2 and TRBJ2-4; tentative D call: TRBD2 (6 bases). V was shortened by 4 bases and J by 3 bases, with 10 bases between the two germline ends. This CDR3 contains 14 residues. Germline values: CDR1 SNHLY, CDR2 FYNNEI. Here the CDR3 reads CASSAGLLKNIQYF. CDR3 bases: TGTGCCAGCAGTGCGGGACTGCTCAAAAACATTCAGTACTTC. The whole variable domain, remainder taken from reference TRBV2 and TRBJ2-4, is EPEVTQTPSHQVTQMGQEVILRCVPISNHLYFYWYRQILGQKVEFLVSFYNNEISEKSEIFDDQFSVERPDGSNFTLKIRSTKLEDSAMYFCASSAGLLKNIQYFGAGTRLSVL.

The chain links TRBV10-3 to TRBJ1-3; D gene ambiguous. V was pared by 3 bases and J by 1 base, with 13 bases between. This CDR3 spans 16 amino acids. Germline assignment: CDR1 ENHRY and CDR2 SYGVKD. The CDR3 loop reads CAISDLGKRSGNTIYF. The CDR3 bases are TGTGCCATCAGTGATTTAGGGAAACGTTCTGGAAACACCATATATTTT.

The chain carries TRBV5-1 and TRBJ1-2, with 9 bases that match TRBD1. This CDR3 has 15 amino acids. After removal of 4 bases from V and 2 bases from J, the junction contained 6 bases not matched to a gene. Germline V gene sequence: CDR1 SGHRS, CDR2 YFSETQ. CDR3 sequence reads: CASSPGDRVNYGYTF. The CDR3, as DNA: TGCGCCAGCAGCCCGGGGGACAGGGTGAACTATGGCTACACCTTC.

The gene calls are TRBV28 and TRBJ1-5; the match to TRBD1 covers 8 bases. The trim removed 6 bases at V and 4 bases at J, leaving 5 bases unmatched. Looked up from germline, CDR1 is MDHEN and CDR2 is SYDVKM. This CDR3 spans 14 amino acids. In nucleotides, the CDR3 is TGTGCCAGCAGCTTTACAGGGGGTAATCAGCCCCAGCATTTT. Translation: CASSFTGGNQPQHF.

The CDR3 DNA reads as TGTGCCAGCAGCCCGACACGCTCCTACAATGAGCAGTTCTTC. It translates to CASSPTRSYNEQFF. The chain employs TRBV5-4 and TRBJ2-1; D ambiguous. In germline, CDR1 is SGHNT, CDR2 YYREEE (reference sequence). CDR3 size: 14 residues. The germline V and J ends were trimmed by 4 bases and 0 bases, with 8 bases remaining between them.

The table lists this clone with a count of one. CDR3 sequence: CASSHIGATNEKLFF. The CDR3 nucleotides are TGTGCCAGCAGCCACATAGGAGCAACTAATGAAAAACTGTTTTTT. The chain uses TRBV14 and TRBJ1-4, with D hard to call. Germline assignment: CDR1 SGHDN and CDR2 FVKESK. Trimming removed 3 bases from V and 0 bases from J, with 8 bases in between. The CDR3 spans 15 residues.

The chain uses TRBV10-3 and TRBJ2-7, with TRBD2 as a possible D gene (6 bases). The CDR3 spans 13 residues. Trimming took 2 bases from V and 2 from J, leaving 7 bases between them. The V gene's germline CDR1 is ENHRY and CDR2 SYGVKD. The CDR3 nucleotides read TGTGCCATCAGTGAGGGGACTCCCTACGAGCAGTACTTC. This codes for CAISEGTPYEQYF.

The chain recombines TRBV5-4 with TRBJ1-3; possible D gene TRBD1, 6 bases. The CDR3 is 16 residues long. The ends were cut back, 0 bases at V and 3 bases at J, with 13 bases in the middle. Germline V gene lookup returns CDR1 SGHNT and CDR2 YYREEE (reference sequence). Here the CDR3 DNA reads TGTGCCAGCAGCTTGGCGGGGGGCTCGGTTGGAAACACCATATATTTT. Its protein product is CASSLAGGSVGNTIYF.

This chain connects TRBV19 to TRBJ1-2; D may be TRBD1 (5 bases). CDR1 is LNHDA and CDR2 is SQIVND in the germline V gene (reference sequence). Trimming took off 5 bases at V and 4 bases at J, with 23 bases between the two ends. The CDR3 contains 17 residues. As DNA, the CDR3 is TGTGCCAGTAGTGAACCCCGGGGGTCTTCCGATCCCTATGGCTACACCTTC. Translating gives CASSEPRGSSDPYGYTF.

In nucleotides, the CDR3 is TGTGCCAGCAGTGTAGAGGGGTCCCTCAATCAGCCCCAGCATTTT. It encodes CASSVEGSLNQPQHF. This sequence joins TRBV2 and TRBJ1-5; TRBD1 is a possible D gene (5 bases). The CDR3 extends over 15 amino acids. Germline V gene data show CDR1 as SNHLY and CDR2 as FYNNEI. V was trimmed by 4 bases and J by 3 bases, leaving 13 bases between them.

The V gene is TRBV21-1, the J gene TRBJ1-2; the D call in the table, TRBD1, was not verified against the DNA. TRBV21-1 counts as a pseudogene. The length of the CDR3 is 13 residues. CDR3 sequence: CATTSGKNYGYTF. CDR3 in DNA: TGTGCCACCACTTCAGGGAAAAACTATGGCTACACCTTC.

The rearrangement joins TRBV18 to TRBJ1-6; tentatively, D is TRBD1 (5 bases). The germline V gene has CDR1 KGHSH and CDR2 LQKENI. The germline V and J ends were trimmed by 0 bases and 7 bases, with 10 bases remaining between them. This CDR3 region has 15 residues. The CDR3 region has the DNA TGTGCCAGCTCACCACCCCCAGGGCGAAATTCACCCCTCCACTTT. Translation: CASSPPPGRNSPLHF.

This rearrangement joins TRBV5-1 to TRBJ2-3; D remains ambiguous. Germline-derived CDR1 and CDR2 are SGHRS and YFSETQ. This CDR3 has 14 residues. V was shortened by 0 bases and J by 2 bases, with 7 bases between the two germline ends. This chain's CDR3 is CASSLGQDTDTQYF. The CDR3 nucleotides read TGCGCCAGCAGCTTGGGGCAGGACACAGATACGCAGTATTTT.

The chain recombines TRBV15 with TRBJ2-5; D may match TRBD1 or TRBD2 (7 bases each). The V end lost 9 bases, the J end lost 1 base, and 21 bases lay between the germline ends. The CDR3 extends over 16 amino acids. The germline V gene has CDR1 LNHNV and CDR2 YYDKDF (reference sequence). CDR3 sequence: CATPSGGAGIQETQYF. The CDR3 nucleotides are TGTGCCACTCCGTCAGGGGGAGCGGGGATCCAAGAGACCCAGTACTTC.

The chain has TRBV28 and TRBJ2-7, with 9 bases that match TRBD2. Germline CDR1 MDHEN, CDR2 SYDVKM. This CDR3 is built from 16 residues. V trimming: 2 bases; J trimming: 0 bases; junction bases outside the gene matches: 5. The CDR3 region is CASSLIAGGTSYEQYF. CDR3 DNA: TGTGCCAGCAGTTTAATCGCGGGAGGGACCTCCTACGAGCAGTACTTC.